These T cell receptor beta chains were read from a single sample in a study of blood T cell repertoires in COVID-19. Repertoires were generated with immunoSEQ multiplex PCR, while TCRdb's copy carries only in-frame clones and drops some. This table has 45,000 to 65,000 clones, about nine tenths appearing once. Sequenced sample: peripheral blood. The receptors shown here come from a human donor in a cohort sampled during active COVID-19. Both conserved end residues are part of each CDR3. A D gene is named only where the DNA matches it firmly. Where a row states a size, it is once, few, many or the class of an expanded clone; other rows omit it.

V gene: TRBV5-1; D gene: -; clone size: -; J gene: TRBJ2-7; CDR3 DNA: TGCGCCAGCAGCTTGGGGCAGACTTGGGGCAACGAGCAGTACTTC; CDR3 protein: CASSLGQTWGNEQYF
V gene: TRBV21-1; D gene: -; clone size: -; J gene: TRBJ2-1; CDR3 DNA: TGTGCCAGCAGCGCTCCGGGACAGGGGGCCAATGAGCAGTTCTTC; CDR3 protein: CASSAPGQGANEQFF
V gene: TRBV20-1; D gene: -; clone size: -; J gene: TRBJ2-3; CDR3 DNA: TGCAGTGCTAGTGCCACCAGGGGGCAGATCGGGGGGTCAAATACGCAGTATTTT; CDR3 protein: CSASATRGQIGGSNTQYF
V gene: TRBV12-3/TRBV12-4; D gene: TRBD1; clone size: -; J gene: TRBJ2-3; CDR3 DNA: TGTGCCAGCAGGTCGACCGGGACAGAGCAGTATTTT; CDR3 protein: CASRSTGTEQYF
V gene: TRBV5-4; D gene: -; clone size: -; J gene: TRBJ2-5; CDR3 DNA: TGTGCCACTCGGGGGGCCCGCCGAGGAGCCCAGTACTTC; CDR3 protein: CATRGARRGAQYF
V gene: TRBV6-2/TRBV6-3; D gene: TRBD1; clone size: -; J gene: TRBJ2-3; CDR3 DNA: TGTGCCAGCAGTTACTCTACGACAGGGGGCTTCACAGATACGCAGTATTTT; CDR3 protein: CASSYSTTGGFTDTQYF
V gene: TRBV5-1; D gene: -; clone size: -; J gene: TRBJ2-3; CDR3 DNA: TGCGCCAGCACGGGGCAGGGGTCGGGAGATACGCAGTATTTT; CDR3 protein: CASTGQGSGDTQYF
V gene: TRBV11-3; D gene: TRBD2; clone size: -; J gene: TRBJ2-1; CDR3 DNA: TGTGCCAGCAGCTCCGGGGGGTACAATGAGCAGTTCTTC; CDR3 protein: CASSSGGYNEQFF
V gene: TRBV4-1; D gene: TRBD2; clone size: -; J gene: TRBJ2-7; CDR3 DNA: TGCGCCAGCAGCCCTGAGGGACTAGCGGGAGGGGACGAGCAGTACTTC; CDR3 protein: CASSPEGLAGGDEQYF
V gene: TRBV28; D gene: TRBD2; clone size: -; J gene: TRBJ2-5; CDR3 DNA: TGTGCCAGCAGTTTATTCTCTAGCGGAAGTCCGGGCCAGTACTTC; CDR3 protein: CASSLFSSGSPGQYF
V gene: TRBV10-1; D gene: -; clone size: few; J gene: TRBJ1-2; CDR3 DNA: TGCGCCAGCAGTGTTGCGGTGAACTATGGCTACACCTTC; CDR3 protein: CASSVAVNYGYTF
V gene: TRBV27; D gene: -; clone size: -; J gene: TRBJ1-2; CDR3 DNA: TGTGCCAGCAGTGGCACCACAACAACTAACTATGGCTACACCTTC; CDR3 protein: CASSGTTTTNYGYTF
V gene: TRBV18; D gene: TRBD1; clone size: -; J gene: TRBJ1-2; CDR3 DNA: TGTGCCAGCTCAAAGGGACAGGGTTTTAACTATGGCTACACCTTC; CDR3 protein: CASSKGQGFNYGYTF
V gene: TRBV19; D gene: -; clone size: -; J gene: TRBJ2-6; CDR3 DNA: TGTGCCAGCGAGAGCCTCTCTGGGGCCAACGTCCTGACTTTC; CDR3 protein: CASESLSGANVLTF
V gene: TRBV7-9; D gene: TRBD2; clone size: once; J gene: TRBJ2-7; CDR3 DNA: TGTGCCAGCAGCTCAAAGACCGGGACTAGCGGTTCCTACGAGCAGTACTTC; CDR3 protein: CASSSKTGTSGSYEQYF
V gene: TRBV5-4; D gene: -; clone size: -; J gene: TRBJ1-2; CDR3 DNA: TGTGCCAGCAGCTTGGTCCAGGGGGGCTACACCTTC; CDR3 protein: CASSLVQGGYTF
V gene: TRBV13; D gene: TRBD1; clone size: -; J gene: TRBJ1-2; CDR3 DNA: TGTGCCAGCAGCTTAGGCCTTCGCAACAGGGGGCAGAGGGGCTACACCTTC; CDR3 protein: CASSLGLRNRGQRGYTF
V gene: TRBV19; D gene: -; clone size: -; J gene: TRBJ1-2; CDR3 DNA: TGTGCCAGTACCACCGGCCAGGACACGTTTAACTATGGCTACACCTTC; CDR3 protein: CASTTGQDTFNYGYTF
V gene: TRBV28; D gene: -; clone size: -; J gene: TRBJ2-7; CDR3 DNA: TGTGCCAGCAGTCCCCGGGGTCGTCCTTACGAGCAGTACTTC; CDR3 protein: CASSPRGRPYEQYF
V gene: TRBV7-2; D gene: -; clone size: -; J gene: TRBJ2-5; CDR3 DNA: TGTGCCAGCAGCCTTTATGAGACCCAGTACTTC; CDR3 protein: CASSLYETQYF